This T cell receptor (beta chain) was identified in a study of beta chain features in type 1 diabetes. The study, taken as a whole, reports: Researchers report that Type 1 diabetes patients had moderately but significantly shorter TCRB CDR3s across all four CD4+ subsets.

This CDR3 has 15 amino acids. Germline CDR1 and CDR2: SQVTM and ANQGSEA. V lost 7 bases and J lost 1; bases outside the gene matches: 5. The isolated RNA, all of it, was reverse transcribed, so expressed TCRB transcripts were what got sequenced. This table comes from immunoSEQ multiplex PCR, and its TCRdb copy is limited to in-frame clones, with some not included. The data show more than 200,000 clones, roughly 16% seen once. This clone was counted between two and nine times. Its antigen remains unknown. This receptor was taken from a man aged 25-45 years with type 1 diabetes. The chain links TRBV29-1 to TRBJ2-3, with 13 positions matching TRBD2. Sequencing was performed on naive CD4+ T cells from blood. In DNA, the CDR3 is TGCAGCGGCAAACTAGCGGGAGGGGGCACAGATACGCAGTATTTT. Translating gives CSGKLAGGGTDTQYF.